This T cell receptor (beta chain) was identified during a study of blood T cells in healthy people across ages. Per the germline V gene, CDR1 is LNHDA and CDR2 is SQIVND (reference sequence). The V gene end was trimmed by 4 bases and the J gene end by 8 bases; junction bases not matched to a gene: 9. The length of the CDR3 is 15 residues. A J-beta primer mix and a sample-barcoded 5' primer were used in a second PCR of about 6 to 12 cycles. TCRdb analysed the 5' RACE reads with MiXCR anew, one entry per CDR3 protein. Here the sample spans about 560,000 distinct CDR3 sequences, about 27% being singletons. In this sample, this clonotype turned up a few times. These data were also reused for a study on T cells of mothers and their children. That source notes: Samples were provided by three healthy Caucasian mothers and their six children.

The genes are TRBV19 and TRBJ2-1; TRBD1 matches at 9 bases. This receptor was taken from a boy aged 2 to 10 in good health. The sample comprised blood. This CDR3 reads CASSSGQGRMHEQFF. The CDR3 bases are TGTGCCAGTAGTAGTGGACAGGGGAGGATGCATGAGCAGTTCTTC.